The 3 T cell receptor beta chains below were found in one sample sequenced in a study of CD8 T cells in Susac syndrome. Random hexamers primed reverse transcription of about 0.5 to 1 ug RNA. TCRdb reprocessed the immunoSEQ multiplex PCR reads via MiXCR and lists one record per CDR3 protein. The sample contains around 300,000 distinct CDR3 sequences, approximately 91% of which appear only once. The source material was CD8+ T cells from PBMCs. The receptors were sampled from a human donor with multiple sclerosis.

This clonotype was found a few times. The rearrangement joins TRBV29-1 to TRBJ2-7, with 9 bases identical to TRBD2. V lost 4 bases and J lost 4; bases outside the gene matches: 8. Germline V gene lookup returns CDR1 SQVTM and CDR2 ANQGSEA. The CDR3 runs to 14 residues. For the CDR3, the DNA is TGCAGCGTTGGCAGGACTAGCGAGAGTTACGAGCAGTACTTC. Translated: CSVGRTSESYEQYF.

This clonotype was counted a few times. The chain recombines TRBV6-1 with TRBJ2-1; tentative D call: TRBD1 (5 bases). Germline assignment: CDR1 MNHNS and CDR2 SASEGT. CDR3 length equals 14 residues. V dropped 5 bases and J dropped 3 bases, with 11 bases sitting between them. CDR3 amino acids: CASSRQLDYNEQFF. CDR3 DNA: TGTGCCAGCAGTCGACAGCTGGACTACAATGAGCAGTTCTTC.

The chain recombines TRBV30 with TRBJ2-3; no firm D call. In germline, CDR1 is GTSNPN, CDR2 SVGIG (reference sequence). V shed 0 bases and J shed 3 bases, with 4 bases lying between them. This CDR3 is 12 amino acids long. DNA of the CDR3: TGTGCCTGGAGTGTAGTGACAGATACGCAGTATTTT. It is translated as CAWSVVTDTQYF.